One T cell receptor beta chain is described in this entry. The antigen remains unidentified. This CDR3 region has 15 residues. Germline lookup yields CDR1 MNHEY and CDR2 SVGAGI. V was pared by 6 bases and J by 5 bases, with 7 bases of the junction left unmatched. This specimen belongs to a study of shared clonotypes between healthy human individuals. General observations from the study: The naive CD4 repertoires of several donors were compared, and around 5% of clonotypes were shared.

Only in-frame clones appear in the TCRdb table, and some are missing; sequencing was by immunoSEQ multiplex PCR. The data hold about 1 million clones, with roughly 70% observed a single time. The receptor was isolated from a man between 18 and 29 years old in good health. Sequenced: memory CD4+ T cells sorted from blood. Subset specified: CD45RA-negative fraction. The chain employs TRBV6-5 and TRBJ1-6, with 7 bases aligning to TRBD1. The CDR3 sequence: CASSRDSVDNSPLHF. The CDR3 coding sequence is TGTGCCAGCAGCCGGGACAGTGTCGATAATTCACCCCTCCACTTT.